This T cell receptor (beta chain) was found in a study of T cell changes during pregnancy in multiple sclerosis (dated by TCRdb to about 2019). With regard to the full study: The study looked at changes in the T cell repertoire across pregnancy in women with multiple sclerosis.

The V and J ends are trimmed by 5 bases and 5 bases, leaving 10 bases between them. From the cysteine up to the phenylalanine, the CDR3 has a length of 13 residues. Solely the CDR3 DNA is kept, with 39 bases framed from the first base. Based on the germline V gene, the CDR1 and CDR2 sequences are MDHEN and SYDVKM. The table lists this clone with a few counts. Its target antigen remains unknown. The input lacks base qualities; no much larger clone sits a single base away. The library was obtained by the immunoSEQ multiplex PCR assay. What TCRdb holds here is the immuneACCESS table cut down to in-frame rearrangements. Part of the clones is not present; checked against another copy, under half of the missing clones reflect an unresolved V gene, and the others are unexplained. Present in this sample are 95,000 to 100,000 clones, about 90% of which were seen just once. Around 3.2% of the sample is taken by the ten largest.

The chain joins TRBV28 to TRBJ1-5; TRBD1 is possibly the D segment (5 matching bases). The sample here was peripheral blood, taken in the second trimester of pregnancy. The sequence derives from a female donor with multiple sclerosis, enrolled in a pregnancy study. In nucleotides, the sequence is TGTGCCAGCAGTAAAGAAGGGGATCAGCCCCAGCATTTT. Translated, it gives CASSKEGDQPQHF.